This TCR beta chain was recorded in a study of PD-L1 blockade in urothelial cancer. Study-level findings and limits: Patients with below-median pretreatment blood clonality survived longer.

Concerning this clone: Its antigen remains unknown.

Synthetic TCR analog templates were spiked into all PCRs individually. TCRdb's copy holds only in-frame clones and misses some; the assay was immunoSEQ multiplex PCR. The table has approximately 50,000 clones, about 86% seen once; the top ten hold around 3.1%. Noted time point: pretreatment peripheral blood. This TCR came from a man between 70 and 80 years old with urothelial cancer. The source was PBMCs, collected around atezolizumab (anti-PD-L1) treatment.

CDR3 nucleotides: TGTGCCAGCAGCTCCGGGACAGGGGGCAACAATGAGCAGTTCTTC. Translating gives CASSSGTGGNNEQFF. The chain recombines TRBV7-3 with TRBJ2-1; 12 positions agree with TRBD1. The J segment lost 5 bases and the V segment lost 4 bases, leaving 3 bases of the junction unmatched. CDR3 length equals 15 residues. In germline, CDR1 is SGHTA, CDR2 FQGTGA.